This T cell receptor (beta chain) was documented in a study of CD8 T cells in ankylosing spondylitis. At least ten counts were recorded for this clonotype. Its antigen remains unknown. Quantitative 5'-RACE with molecular barcodes produced the TCR beta libraries. TCRdb independently ran MiXCR on the 5' RACE reads; one entry per CDR3 protein. The sample shows about 130,000 distinct CDR3 sequences, 10% to 12% of them seen only once. Study-level points and caveats: Disease-linked clones, CD8+, were relatively rare in peripheral blood. Characteristic, it appeared, of ankylosing spondylitis blood was a TCR beta motif of about eight highly homologous variants.

The V gene lost 6 bases and the J gene lost 5 bases, with 14 bases spanning the gap. CDR1 and CDR2 from the germline V gene are SGHVS and FNYEAQ. The CDR3 is 14 amino acids. This receptor was obtained from a female donor with ankylosing spondylitis or in good health (not recorded which). Specimen: blood, either unsorted or a sorted T cell fraction (not recorded which). V is TRBV7-6 and J is TRBJ1-5, with D perhaps TRBD1 (5 bases). In DNA, the CDR3 is TGTGCCAGCAGTCTCGACAGTGGTTATCAGCCCCAGCATTTT. Its protein product is CASSLDSGYQPQHF.